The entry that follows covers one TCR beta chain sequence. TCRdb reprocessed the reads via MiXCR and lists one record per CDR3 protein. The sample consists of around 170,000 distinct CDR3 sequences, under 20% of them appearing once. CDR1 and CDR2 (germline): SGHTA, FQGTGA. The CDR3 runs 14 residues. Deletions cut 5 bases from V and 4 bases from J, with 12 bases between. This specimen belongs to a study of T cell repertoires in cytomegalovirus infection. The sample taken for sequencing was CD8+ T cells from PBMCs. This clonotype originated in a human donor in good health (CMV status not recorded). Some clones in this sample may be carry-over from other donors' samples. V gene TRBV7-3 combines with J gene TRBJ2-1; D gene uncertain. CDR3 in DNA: TGTGCCAGCAGCGCGTATGGGGATTACAATGAGCAGTTCTTC. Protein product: CASSAYGDYNEQFF.